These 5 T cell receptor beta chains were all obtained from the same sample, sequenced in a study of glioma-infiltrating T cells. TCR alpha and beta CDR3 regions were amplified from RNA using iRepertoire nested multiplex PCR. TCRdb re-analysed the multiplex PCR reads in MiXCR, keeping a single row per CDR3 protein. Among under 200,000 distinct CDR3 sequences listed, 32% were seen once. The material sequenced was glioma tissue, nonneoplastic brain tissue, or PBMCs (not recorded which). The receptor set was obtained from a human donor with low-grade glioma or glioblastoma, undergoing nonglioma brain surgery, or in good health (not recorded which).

The CDR3 coding sequence is TGCAGTGCCGGGAAGGCTGCTAATCAAGAGACCCAGTACTTC. Translated: CSAGKAANQETQYF. The chain couples TRBV29-1 to TRBJ2-5; tentatively, D is TRBD2 (5 bases). The CDR3 is 14 residues long. Germline values: CDR1 SQVTM, CDR2 ANQGSEA.

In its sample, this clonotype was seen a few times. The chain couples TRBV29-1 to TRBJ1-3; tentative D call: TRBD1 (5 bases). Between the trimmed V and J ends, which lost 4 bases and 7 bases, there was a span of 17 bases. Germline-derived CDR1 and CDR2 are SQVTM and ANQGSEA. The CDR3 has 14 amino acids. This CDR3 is CSVALTGGGNTIYF. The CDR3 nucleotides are TGCAGCGTTGCCCTGACCGGGGGAGGTAACACCATATATTTT.

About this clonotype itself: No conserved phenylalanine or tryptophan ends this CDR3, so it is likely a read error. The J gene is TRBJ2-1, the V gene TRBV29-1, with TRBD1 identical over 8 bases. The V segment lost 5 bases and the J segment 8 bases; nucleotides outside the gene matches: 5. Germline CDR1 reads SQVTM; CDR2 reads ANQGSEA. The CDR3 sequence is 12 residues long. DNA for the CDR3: TGCAGCGTTACAGGGGGTTATGATGAGCAGTTCTTA. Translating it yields CSVTGGYDEQFL.

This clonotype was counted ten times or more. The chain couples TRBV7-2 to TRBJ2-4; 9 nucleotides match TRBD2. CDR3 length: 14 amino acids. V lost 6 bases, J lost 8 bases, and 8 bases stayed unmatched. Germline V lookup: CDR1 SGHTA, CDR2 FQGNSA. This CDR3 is CASSLAGLSDIQYF. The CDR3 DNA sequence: TGTGCCAGCAGTCTAGCGGGGCTCTCTGACATTCAGTACTTC.

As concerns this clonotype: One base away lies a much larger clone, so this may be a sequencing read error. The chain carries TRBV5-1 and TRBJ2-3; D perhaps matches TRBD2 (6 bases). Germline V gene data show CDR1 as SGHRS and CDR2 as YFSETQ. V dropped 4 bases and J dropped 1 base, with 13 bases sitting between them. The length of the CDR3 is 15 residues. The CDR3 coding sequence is TGCGCCAGCAGCGCTGGACTATCAGGCACAGATACGCAGTATTTT. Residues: CASSAGLSGTDTQYF.